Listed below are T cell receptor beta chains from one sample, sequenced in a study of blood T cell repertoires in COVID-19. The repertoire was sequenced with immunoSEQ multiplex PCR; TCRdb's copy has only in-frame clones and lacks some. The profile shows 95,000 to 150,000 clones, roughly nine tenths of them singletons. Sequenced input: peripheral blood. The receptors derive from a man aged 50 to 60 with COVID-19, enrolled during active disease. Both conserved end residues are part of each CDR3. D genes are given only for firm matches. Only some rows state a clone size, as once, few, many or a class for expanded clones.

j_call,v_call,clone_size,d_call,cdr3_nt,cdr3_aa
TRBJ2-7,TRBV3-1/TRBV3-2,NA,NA,TGTGCCAGCAGCTCAAGGCGGACAGATTCCTACGAGCAGTACTTC,CASSSRRTDSYEQYF
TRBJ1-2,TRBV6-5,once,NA,TGTGCCAGCAGGGCGGTGGGGGCAAACTATGGCTACACCTTC,CASRAVGANYGYTF
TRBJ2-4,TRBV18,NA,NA,TGTGCCAGCCACGGGGTAGGGGGACAAAACATTCAGTACTTC,CASHGVGGQNIQYF
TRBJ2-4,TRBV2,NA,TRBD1,TGTGCCAGCAGTGAGGAACAGGGGATAGGGATTCAGTACTTC,CASSEEQGIGIQYF
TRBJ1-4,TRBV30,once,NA,TGTGCCTGTGCTCAGACCGGAGGGACCGAAAAACTGTTTTTT,CACAQTGGTEKLFF
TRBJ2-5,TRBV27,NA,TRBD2,TGTGCCAGCAGTTTTAGGGGCGGGGGGACCCAGTACTTC,CASSFRGGGTQYF
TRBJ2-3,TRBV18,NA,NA,TGTGCCAGCTCACCTCTGCCGTTACAGGGCGGAACCACAGATACGCAGTATTTT,CASSPLPLQGGTTDTQYF
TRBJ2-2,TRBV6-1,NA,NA,TGTGCCAGCATGGTGTCACCAACTACCGGGGAGCTGTTTTTT,CASMVSPTTGELFF
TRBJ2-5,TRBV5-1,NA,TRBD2,TGCGCCAGCAGCTTGGAGGCAGCGGGAGGGCTTTCCGAAGAGACCCAGTACTTC,CASSLEAAGGLSEETQYF
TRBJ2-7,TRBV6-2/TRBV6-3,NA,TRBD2,TGTGCCAGCAGTTACCCCGGGACTAGCGGGCTCGTGCAGTACTTC,CASSYPGTSGLVQYF
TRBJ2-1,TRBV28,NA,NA,TGTGCCAGCAGTTTTGGTAGCAGGGACAAGTTCTTC,CASSFGSRDKFF
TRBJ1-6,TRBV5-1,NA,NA,TGCGCCAGCAGCACCTCAGCGGATAGTTCACCCCTCCACTTT,CASSTSADSSPLHF
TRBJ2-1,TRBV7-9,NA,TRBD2,TGTGCCAGCAGCCTACCGGGACTAGAAGACAATGAGCAGTTCTTC,CASSLPGLEDNEQFF
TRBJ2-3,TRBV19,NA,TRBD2,TGTGCCAGTAGTATATGGAGCGGGGGCGGAGATACGCAGTATTTT,CASSIWSGGGDTQYF
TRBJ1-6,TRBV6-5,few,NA,TGTGCCAGCAGAACGGATTCACCCCTCCACTTT,CASRTDSPLHF
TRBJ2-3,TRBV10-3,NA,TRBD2,TGTGCCATCAGTGAGGCGGGGGAAAGAGCAGGGAGGGCAGATACGCAGTATTTT,CAISEAGERAGRADTQYF
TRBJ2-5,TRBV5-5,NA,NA,TGTGCCAGCAGCTTAGGCGCGGGTCAGCAAGAGACCCAGTACTTC,CASSLGAGQQETQYF
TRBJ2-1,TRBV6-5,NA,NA,TGTGCCAGCAGTCCTGGTAGCTATGAGCAGTTCTTC,CASSPGSYEQFF
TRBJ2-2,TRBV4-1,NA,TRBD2,TGCGCCAGCAGCCTGACTAGCGGGAGATCCGGGGAGCTGTTTTTT,CASSLTSGRSGELFF
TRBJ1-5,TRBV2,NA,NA,TGTGCCAGCAGTGAAGGGGGGGACCGCAATCAGCCCCAGCATTTT,CASSEGGDRNQPQHF
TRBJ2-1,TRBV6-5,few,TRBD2,TGTGCCAGCAGTCCGACTAGCGTGCCCGGAAATGAGCAGTTCTTC,CASSPTSVPGNEQFF
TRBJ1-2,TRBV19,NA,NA,TGTGCCAGTAGTATAGGGACAGCTAACTATGGCTACACCTTC,CASSIGTANYGYTF
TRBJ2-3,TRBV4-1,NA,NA,TGCGCCAGCAGCCAAGTGCCCCTACATACGCAGTATTTT,CASSQVPLHTQYF
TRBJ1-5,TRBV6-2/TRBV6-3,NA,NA,TGTGCCAGCAGTTACCCTAGCACAAGCAATCAGCCCCAGCATTTT,CASSYPSTSNQPQHF
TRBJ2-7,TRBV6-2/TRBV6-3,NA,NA,TGTGCCAGCAGTTCGACAGACTACGAGCAGTACTTC,CASSSTDYEQYF
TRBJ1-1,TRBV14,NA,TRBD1,TGTGCCAGCAGCCAAGATGACAGGGCGAAGGCTTTCTTT,CASSQDDRAKAFF
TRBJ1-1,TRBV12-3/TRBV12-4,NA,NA,TGTGCCAGCAGTTTTTTGGGAGATAAAGCTTTCTTT,CASSFLGDKAFF
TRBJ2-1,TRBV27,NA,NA,TGTGCCAGCAGTTCCGCAGGGTCTTATCGTAATGAGCAGTTCTTC,CASSSAGSYRNEQFF
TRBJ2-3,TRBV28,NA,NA,TGTGCCAGCAGTTTAGGGGGGGCAGGTGATACGCAGTATTTT,CASSLGGAGDTQYF
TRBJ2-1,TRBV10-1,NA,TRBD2,TGCGCCAGCAGCCTAGGACTAGCGGGAGGGGGGTCCTACAATGAGCAGTTCTTC,CASSLGLAGGGSYNEQFF
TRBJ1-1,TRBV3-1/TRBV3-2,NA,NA,TGTGCCAGCAGCCAAGGAACAGGATCTATGAACACTGAAGCTTTCTTT,CASSQGTGSMNTEAFF
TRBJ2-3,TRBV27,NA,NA,TGTGCCAGCAGATCGAGCGGCACAGATACGCAGTATTTT,CASRSSGTDTQYF
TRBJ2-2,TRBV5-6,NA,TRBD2,TGTGCCAGCAGTGAAGGACTAGGAAGTACCGGGGAGCTGTTTTTT,CASSEGLGSTGELFF
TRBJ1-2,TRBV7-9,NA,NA,TGTGCCAGCAGCTCTCTATTGATAGATGGCTACACCTTC,CASSSLLIDGYTF
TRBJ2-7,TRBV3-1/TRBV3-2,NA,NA,TGTGCCAGCAGCCTCGGGGGCTCCTACGAGCAGTACTTC,CASSLGGSYEQYF
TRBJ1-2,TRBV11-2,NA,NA,TGTGCCAGCAGCCCGCGCCGAAACTATGGCTACACCTTC,CASSPRRNYGYTF
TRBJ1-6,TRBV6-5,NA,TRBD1,TGTGCCAGCAGACGGGACAGCGGACATTCACCCCTCCACTTT,CASRRDSGHSPLHF
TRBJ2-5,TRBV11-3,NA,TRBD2,TGTGCCAGCAGCTTAGGAGCGGGGGCCCAGGAGACCCAGTACTTC,CASSLGAGAQETQYF
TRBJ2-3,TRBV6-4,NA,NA,TGTGCCAGCAAGCCGGACAGAATCACAGATACGCAGTATTTT,CASKPDRITDTQYF
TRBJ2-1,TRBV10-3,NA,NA,TGTGCCATCAGATCGGACAGCAACAATGAGCAGTTCTTC,CAIRSDSNNEQFF
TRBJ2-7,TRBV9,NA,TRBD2,TGTGCCAGCAGCGTGTCTAGCGGGAGCTCCTACGAGCAGTACTTC,CASSVSSGSSYEQYF
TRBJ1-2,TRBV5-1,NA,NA,TGCGCCAGCAGCTTTGAACCCCCCCAGGGGATATACTATGGCTACACCTTC,CASSFEPPQGIYYGYTF
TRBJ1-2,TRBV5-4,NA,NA,TGTGCCAGCAGCCCCGGACATCCTGATGGCTACACCTTC,CASSPGHPDGYTF
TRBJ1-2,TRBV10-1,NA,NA,TGCGCCAGCAGTGAGACAGGAGACTATGGCTACACCTTC,CASSETGDYGYTF
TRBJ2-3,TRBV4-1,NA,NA,TGCGCCAGCAGCCGGACTGCAACAGATACGCAGTATTTT,CASSRTATDTQYF
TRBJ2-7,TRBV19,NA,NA,TGTGCCAGTAGTCCCCCCGGACAGCACTACGAGCAGTACTTC,CASSPPGQHYEQYF
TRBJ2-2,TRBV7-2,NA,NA,TGTGCCAGCAGCTCGGGAATCTACACCGGGGAGCTGTTTTTT,CASSSGIYTGELFF
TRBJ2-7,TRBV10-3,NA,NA,TGTGCCATCAGTACAGGGTACGAGCAGTACTTC,CAISTGYEQYF
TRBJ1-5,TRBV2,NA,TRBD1,TGTGCCAGCAGGGACAGGGTGTTACAGCCCCAGCATTTT,CASRDRVLQPQHF
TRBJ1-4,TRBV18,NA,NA,TGTGCCAGCTCACCACCGGGGGGAAATGAAAAACTGTTTTTT,CASSPPGGNEKLFF
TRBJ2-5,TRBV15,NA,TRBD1,TGTGCCACCAGCAGATGGAAAGCAGGGGGTTCGGAGACCCAGTACTTC,CATSRWKAGGSETQYF
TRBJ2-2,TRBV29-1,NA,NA,TGCAGCGTTAGCACCACCGGGGAGCTGTTTTTT,CSVSTTGELFF